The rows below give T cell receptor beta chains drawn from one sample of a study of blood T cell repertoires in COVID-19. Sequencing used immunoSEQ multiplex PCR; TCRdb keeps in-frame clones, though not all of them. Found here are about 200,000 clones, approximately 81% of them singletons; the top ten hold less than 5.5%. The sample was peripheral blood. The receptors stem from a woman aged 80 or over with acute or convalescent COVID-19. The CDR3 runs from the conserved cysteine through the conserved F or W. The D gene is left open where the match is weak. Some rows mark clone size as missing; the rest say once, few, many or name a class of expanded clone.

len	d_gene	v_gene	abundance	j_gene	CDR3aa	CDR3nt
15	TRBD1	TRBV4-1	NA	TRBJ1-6	CASSQDGQGDSPLHF	TGCGCCAGCAGCCAAGATGGGCAGGGGGATTCACCCCTCCACTTT
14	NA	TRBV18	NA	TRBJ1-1	CASSADRMNTEAFF	TGTGCCAGCTCAGCAGACAGGATGAACACTGAAGCTTTCTTT
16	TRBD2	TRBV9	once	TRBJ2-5	CASSLGPSGSRETQYF	TGTGCCAGCAGCCTCGGGCCTAGCGGTAGCAGAGAGACCCAGTACTTC
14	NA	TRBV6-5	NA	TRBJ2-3	CAMPLTASTDTQYF	TGTGCCATGCCACTTACAGCTAGCACAGATACGCAGTATTTT
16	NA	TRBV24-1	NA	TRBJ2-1	CATSGRSPVNYNEQFF	TGTGCCACCAGTGGGAGGTCACCCGTCAACTACAATGAGCAGTTCTTC
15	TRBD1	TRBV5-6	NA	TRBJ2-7	CASSRGQGASYEQYF	TGTGCCAGCAGCCGTGGACAGGGGGCTTCCTACGAGCAGTACTTC
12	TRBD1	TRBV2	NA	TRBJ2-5	CASGTAQETQYF	TGTGCCTCCGGGACAGCCCAGGAGACCCAGTACTTC
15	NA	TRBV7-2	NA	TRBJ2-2	CASSLLGQITGELFF	TGTGCCAGCAGCTTATTAGGACAGATCACCGGGGAGCTGTTTTTT
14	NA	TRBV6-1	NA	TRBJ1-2	CASSEGVGDYGYTF	TGTGCCAGCAGTGAAGGGGTAGGGGACTATGGCTACACCTTC
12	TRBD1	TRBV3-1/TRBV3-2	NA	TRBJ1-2	CASLGQGSGYTF	TGTGCCAGCCTGGGACAGGGGAGCGGCTACACCTTC
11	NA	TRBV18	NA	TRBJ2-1	CASSPGPEQFF	TGTGCCAGCTCACCGGGGCCTGAGCAGTTCTTC
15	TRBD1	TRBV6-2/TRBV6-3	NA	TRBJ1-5	CASSYASGGYQPQHF	TGTGCCAGCAGTTACGCGTCAGGGGGGTATCAGCCCCAGCATTTT
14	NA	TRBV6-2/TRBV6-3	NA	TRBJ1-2	CASSYGQLNYGYTF	TGTGCCAGCAGTTACGGTCAGTTGAACTATGGCTACACCTTC
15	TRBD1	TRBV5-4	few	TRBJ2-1	CASSLGTGNNNEQFF	TGTGCCAGCAGCTTGGGGACAGGGAACAACAATGAGCAGTTCTTC
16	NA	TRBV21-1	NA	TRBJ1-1	CASSNHYHGLNTEAFF	TGTGCCAGCAGCAATCACTATCACGGGTTGAACACTGAAGCTTTCTTT
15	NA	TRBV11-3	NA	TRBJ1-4	CASSFHGSANEKLFF	TGTGCCAGCAGCTTTCACGGGTCAGCTAATGAAAAACTGTTTTTT
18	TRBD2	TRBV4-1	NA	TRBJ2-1	CASSQGTSGSPIYNEQFF	TGCGCCAGCAGCCAAGGGACTAGCGGGAGTCCCATCTACAATGAGCAGTTCTTC
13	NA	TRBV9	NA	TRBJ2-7	CASSLGYDYEQYF	TGTGCCAGCAGCCTCGGTTATGACTACGAGCAGTACTTC
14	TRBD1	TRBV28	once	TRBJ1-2	CASIGGTGWVGYTF	TGTGCCAGCATTGGGGGGACAGGGTGGGTTGGCTACACCTTC
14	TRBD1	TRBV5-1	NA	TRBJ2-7	CASSLGETGAEQYF	TGCGCCAGCAGCTTAGGGGAGACAGGGGCCGAGCAGTACTTC